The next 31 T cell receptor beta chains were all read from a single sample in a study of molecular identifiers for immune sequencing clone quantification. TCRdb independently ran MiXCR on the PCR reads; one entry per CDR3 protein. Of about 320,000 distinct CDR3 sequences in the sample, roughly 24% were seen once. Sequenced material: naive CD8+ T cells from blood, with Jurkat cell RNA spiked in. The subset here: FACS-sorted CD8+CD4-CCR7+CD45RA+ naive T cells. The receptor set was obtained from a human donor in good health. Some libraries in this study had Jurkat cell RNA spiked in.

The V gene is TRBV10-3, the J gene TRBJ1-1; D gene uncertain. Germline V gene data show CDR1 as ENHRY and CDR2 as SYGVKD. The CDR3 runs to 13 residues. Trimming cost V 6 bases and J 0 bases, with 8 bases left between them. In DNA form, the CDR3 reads TGTGCCATCAGGGGGATTATGAACACTGAAGCTTTCTTT. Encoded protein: CAIRGIMNTEAFF.

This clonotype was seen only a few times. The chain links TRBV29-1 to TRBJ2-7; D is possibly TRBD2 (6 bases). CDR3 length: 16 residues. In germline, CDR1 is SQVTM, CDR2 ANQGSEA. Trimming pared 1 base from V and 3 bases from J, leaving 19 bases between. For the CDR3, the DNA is TGCAGCGTTGAAGCCCCCCTAGGCGGGGCCTACTACGAGCAGTACTTC. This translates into CSVEAPLGGAYYEQYF.

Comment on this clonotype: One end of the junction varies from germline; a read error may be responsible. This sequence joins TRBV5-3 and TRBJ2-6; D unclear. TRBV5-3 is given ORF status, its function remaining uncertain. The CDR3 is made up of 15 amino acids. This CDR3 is CASSFEVSGANVLTF. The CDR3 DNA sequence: TGTGCCAGCAGCTTTGAGGTCTCTGGGGCCAACGTCCTGACTTTC.

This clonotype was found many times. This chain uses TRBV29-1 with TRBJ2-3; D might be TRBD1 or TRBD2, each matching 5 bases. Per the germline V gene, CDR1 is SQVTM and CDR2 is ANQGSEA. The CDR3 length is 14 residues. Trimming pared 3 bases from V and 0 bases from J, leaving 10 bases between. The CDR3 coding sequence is TGCAGCGTTGATTGGGGGAGCAGCACAGATACGCAGTATTTT. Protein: CSVDWGSSTDTQYF.

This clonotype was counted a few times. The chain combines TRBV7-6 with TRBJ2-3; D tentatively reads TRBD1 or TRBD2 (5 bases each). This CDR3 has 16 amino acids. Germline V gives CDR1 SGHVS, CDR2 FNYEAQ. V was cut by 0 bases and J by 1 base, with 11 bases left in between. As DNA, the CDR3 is TGTGCCAGCAGCTTAGCGGCTCAGGGACGCACAGATACGCAGTATTTT. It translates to CASSLAAQGRTDTQYF.

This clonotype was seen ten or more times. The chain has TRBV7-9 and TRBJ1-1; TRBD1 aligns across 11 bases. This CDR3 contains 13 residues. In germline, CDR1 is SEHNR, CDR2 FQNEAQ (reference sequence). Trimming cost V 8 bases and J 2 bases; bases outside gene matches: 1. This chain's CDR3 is CASGTGGNTEAFF. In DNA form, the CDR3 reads TGTGCCAGCGGGACAGGGGGAAACACTGAAGCTTTCTTT.

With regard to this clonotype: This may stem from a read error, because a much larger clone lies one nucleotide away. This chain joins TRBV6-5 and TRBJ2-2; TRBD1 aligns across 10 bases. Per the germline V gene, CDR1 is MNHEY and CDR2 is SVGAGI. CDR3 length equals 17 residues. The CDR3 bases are TGTGCCTGCAGTTACGTTGGGGGTGGGACAGGGGCCGGGGAGCTGTTTTTT. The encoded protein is CACSYVGGGTGAGELFF.

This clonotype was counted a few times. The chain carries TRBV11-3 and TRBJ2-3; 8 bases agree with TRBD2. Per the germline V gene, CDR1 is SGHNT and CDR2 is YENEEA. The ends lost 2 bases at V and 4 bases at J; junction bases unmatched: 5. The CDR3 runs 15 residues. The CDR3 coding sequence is TGTGCCAGCAGCTTATCGGAGCGGGAGCCAGATACGCAGTATTTT. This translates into CASSLSEREPDTQYF.

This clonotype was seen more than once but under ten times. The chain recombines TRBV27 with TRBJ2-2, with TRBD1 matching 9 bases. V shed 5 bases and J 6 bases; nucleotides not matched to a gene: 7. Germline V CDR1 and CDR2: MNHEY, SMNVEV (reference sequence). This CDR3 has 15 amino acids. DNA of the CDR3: TGTGCCAGCAGTCCGTGGACAGGGGTTGCCGGGGAGCTGTTTTTT. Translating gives CASSPWTGVAGELFF.

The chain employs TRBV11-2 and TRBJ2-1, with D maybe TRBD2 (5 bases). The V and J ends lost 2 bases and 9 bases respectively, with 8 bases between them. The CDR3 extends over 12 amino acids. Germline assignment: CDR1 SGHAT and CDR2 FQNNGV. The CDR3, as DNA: TGTGCCAGCAGCTTAAACAGCGGTGAGCAGTTCTTC. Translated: CASSLNSGEQFF.

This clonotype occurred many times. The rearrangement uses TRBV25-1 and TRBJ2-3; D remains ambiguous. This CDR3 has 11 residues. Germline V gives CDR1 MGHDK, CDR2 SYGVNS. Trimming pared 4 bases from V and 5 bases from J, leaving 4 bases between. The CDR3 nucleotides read TGTGCCAGCAGTGTGGTAGATACGCAGTATTTT. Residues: CASSVVDTQYF.

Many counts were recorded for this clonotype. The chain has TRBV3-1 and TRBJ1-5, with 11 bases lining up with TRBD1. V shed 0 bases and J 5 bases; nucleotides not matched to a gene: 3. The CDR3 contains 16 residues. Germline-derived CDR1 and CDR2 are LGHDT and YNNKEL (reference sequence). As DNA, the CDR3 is TGTGCCAGCAGCCAAGATGGGGACAGGGGGTATCAGCCCCAGCATTTT. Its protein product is CASSQDGDRGYQPQHF.

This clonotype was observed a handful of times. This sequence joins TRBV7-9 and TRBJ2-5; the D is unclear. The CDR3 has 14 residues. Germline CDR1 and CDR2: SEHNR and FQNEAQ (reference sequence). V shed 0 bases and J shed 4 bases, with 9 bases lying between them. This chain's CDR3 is CASSLAVVLETQYF. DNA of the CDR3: TGTGCCAGCAGCTTAGCCGTAGTGCTAGAGACCCAGTACTTC. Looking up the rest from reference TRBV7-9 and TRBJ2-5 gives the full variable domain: DTGVSQNPRHKITKRGQNVTFRCDPISEHNRLYWYRQTLGQGPEFLTYFQNEAQLEKSRLLSDRFSAERPKGSFSTLEIQRTEQGDSAMYLCASSLAVVLETQYFGPGTRLLVL.

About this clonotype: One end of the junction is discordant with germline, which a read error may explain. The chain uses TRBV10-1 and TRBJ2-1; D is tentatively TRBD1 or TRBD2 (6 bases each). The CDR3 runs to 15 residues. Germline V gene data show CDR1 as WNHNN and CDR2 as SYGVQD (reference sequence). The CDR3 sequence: CAGSESGAGPNEQFF. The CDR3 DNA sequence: TGCGCCGGCAGTGAGTCGGGGGCGGGGCCCAATGAGCAGTTCTTC.

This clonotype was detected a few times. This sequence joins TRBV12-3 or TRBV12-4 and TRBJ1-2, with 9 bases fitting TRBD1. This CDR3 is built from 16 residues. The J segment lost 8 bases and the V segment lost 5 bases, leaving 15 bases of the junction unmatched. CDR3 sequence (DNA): TGTGCCAGCAGTCTCAGGGACAGGGCTCCTTCTATGGGCTACACCTTC. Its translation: CASSLRDRAPSMGYTF.

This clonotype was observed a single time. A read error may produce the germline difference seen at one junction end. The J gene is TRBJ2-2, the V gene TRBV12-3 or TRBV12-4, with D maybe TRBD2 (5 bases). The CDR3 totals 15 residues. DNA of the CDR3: TGTACCAGCAGGTTCTCAATGGCAGGCACCGGGGAGCTGCTTTTT. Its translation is CTSRFSMAGTGELLF.

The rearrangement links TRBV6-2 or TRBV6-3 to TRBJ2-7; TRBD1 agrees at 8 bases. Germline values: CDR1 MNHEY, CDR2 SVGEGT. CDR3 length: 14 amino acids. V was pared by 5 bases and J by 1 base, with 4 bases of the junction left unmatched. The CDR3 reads CASSQGAGSYEQYF. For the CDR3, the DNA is TGTGCCAGCAGTCAGGGGGCAGGATCCTACGAGCAGTACTTC.

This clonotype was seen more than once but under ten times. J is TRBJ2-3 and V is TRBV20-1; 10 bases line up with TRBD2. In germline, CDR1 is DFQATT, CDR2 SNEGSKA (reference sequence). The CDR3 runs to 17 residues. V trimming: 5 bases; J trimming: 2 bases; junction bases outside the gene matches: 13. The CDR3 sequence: CSAPGRASGSITDTQYF. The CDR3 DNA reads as TGCAGTGCTCCAGGTCGGGCTAGCGGGAGTATCACAGATACGCAGTATTTT.

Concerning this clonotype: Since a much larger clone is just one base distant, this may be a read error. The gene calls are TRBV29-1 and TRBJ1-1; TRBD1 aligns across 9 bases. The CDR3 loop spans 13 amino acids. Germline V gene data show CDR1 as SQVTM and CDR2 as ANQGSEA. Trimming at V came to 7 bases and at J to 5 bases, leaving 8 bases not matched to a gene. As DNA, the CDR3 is TGCAGCGCCAGGACAGGGGAAACGACTGAAGCTTTCTTT. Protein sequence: CSARTGETTEAFF.

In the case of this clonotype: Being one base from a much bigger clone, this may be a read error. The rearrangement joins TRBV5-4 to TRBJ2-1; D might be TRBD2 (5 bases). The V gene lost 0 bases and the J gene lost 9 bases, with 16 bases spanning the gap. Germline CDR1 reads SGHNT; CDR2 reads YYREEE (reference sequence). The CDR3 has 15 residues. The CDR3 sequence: CASSLVAWGVGEQFF. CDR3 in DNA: TGTGCCAGCAGCTTGGTGGCGTGGGGAGTCGGTGAGCAGTTCTTC.

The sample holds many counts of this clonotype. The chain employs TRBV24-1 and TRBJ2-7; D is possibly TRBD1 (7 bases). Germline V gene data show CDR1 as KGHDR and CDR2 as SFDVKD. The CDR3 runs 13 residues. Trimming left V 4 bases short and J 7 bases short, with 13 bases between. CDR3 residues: CATSETTGTEQYF. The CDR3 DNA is TGTGCCACCAGTGAGACGACAGGGACTGAGCAGTACTTC.

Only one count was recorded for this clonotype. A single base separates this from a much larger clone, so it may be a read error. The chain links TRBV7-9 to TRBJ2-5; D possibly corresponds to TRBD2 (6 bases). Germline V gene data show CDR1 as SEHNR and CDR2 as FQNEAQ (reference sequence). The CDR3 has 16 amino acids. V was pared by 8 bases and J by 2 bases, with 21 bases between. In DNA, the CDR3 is TGTGCCAGCGGCTCCAACCGCGGGGAGTTACAAGAGACCCAGTACTTC. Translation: CASGSNRGELQETQYF.

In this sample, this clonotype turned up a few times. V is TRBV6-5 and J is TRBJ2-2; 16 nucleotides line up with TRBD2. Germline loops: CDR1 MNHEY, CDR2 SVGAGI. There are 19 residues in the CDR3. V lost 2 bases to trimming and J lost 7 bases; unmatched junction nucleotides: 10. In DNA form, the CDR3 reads TGTGCCAGCAGTTACCGCGGGACTAGCGGGGGGGCAGGGATCGGGGAGCTGTTTTTT. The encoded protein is CASSYRGTSGGAGIGELFF.

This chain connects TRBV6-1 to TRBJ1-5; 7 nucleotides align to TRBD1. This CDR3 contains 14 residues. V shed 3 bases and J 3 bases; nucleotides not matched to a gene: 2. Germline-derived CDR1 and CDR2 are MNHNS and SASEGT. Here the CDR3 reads CASSEDRYNQPQHF. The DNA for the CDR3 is TGTGCCAGCAGTGAGGACAGGTACAATCAGCCCCAGCATTTT.

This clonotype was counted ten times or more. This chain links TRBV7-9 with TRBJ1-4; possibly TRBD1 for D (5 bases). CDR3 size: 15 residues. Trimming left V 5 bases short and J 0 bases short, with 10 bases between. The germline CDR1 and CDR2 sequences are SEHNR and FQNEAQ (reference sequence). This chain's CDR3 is CASSPDTSTNEKLFF. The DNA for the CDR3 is TGTGCCAGCAGCCCGGACACTTCAACTAATGAAAAACTGTTTTTT.

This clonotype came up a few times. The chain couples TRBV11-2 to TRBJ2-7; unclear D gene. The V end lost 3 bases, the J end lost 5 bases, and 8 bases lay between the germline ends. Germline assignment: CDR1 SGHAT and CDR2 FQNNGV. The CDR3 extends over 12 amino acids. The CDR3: CASSFGANEQYF. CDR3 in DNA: TGTGCCAGCAGCTTCGGAGCGAACGAGCAGTACTTC. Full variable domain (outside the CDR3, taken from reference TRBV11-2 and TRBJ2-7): EAGVAQSPRYKIIEKRQSVAFWCNPISGHATLYWYQQILGQGPKLLIQFQNNGVVDDSQLPKDRFSAERLKGVDSTLKIQPAKLEDSAVYLCASSFGANEQYFGPGTRLTVT.

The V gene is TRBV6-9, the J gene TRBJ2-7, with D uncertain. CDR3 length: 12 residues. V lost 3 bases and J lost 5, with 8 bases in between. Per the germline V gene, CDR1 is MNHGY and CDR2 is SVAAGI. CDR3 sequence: CASSYPKHEQYF. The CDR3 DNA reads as TGTGCCAGCAGTTACCCGAAGCACGAGCAGTACTTC.

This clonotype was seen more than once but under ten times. DNA for the CDR3: TGTGCCAGCAGCCAATCCGGCGGATACACAGATACGCAGTATTTT. This sequence encodes CASSQSGGYTDTQYF. The V call is TRBV3-1, the J call TRBJ2-3, with unresolved D. The germline gives CDR1 LGHDT, CDR2 YNNKEL (reference sequence). V lost 2 bases and J 2 bases, leaving 11 bases between the germline ends. The CDR3 totals 15 residues.

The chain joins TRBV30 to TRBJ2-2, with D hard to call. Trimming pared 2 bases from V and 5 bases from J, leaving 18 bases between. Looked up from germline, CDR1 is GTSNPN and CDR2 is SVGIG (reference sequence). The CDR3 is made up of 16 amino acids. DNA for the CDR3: TGTGCCTGGAGTCCGACCGCGCCGATTTTAACCGGGGAGCTGTTTTTT. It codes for CAWSPTAPILTGELFF.

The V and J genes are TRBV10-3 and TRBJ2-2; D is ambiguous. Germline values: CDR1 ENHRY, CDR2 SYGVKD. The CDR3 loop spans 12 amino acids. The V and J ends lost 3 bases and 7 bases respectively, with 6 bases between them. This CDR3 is CAISDTDGELFF. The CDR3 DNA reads TGTGCCATCAGTGATACAGACGGGGAGCTGTTTTTT.

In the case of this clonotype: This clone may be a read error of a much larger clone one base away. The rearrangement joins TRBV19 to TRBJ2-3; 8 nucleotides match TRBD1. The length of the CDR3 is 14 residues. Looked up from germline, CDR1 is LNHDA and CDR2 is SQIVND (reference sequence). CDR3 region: CASTDRGAPDAQYF. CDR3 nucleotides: TGTGCCAGTACAGACAGGGGAGCTCCAGATGCGCAGTATTTT.